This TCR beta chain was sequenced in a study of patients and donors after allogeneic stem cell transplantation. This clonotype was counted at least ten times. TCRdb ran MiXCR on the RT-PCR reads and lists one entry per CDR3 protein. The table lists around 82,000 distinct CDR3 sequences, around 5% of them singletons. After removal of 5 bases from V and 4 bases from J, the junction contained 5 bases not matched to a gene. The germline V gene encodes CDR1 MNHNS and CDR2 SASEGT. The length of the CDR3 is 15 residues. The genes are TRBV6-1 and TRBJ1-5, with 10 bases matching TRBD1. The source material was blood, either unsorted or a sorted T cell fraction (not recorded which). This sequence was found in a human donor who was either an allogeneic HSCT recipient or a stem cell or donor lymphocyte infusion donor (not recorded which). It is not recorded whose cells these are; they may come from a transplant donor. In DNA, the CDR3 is TGTGCCAGCAGTCCACGGACAGGGGGGAATCAGCCCCAGCATTTT. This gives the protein CASSPRTGGNQPQHF.